This is a list of T cell receptor beta chains from one sample in a study of early stage breast cancer tumors. Clones were sequenced by immunoSEQ multiplex PCR, and TCRdb holds only the in-frame ones, with some missing. Of 5,000 to 7,500 clones listed, approximately 66% are singletons. Material: normal breast tissue next to the tumor. These TCRs come from a person aged 50 to 59 with breast cancer. Each CDR3 is given with its conserved first and last residue. D genes are given only for firm matches. Size tells how often a clone was seen (once, few, many) or the class of an expanded clone, and some rows leave it out.

v_gene: TRBV18; j_gene: TRBJ2-5; abundance: -; d_gene: TRBD2; CDR3nt: TGTGCCAGCTCACCAAGCCTAGCGGGGATAGCCAAAGAGACCCAGTACTTC; CDR3aa: CASSPSLAGIAKETQYF
v_gene: TRBV29-1; j_gene: TRBJ2-1; abundance: -; d_gene: TRBD1; CDR3nt: TGCAGCGCCCAACAGGGGGCAACATCCCATGAGCAGTTCTTC; CDR3aa: CSAQQGATSHEQFF
v_gene: TRBV19; j_gene: TRBJ1-5; abundance: few; d_gene: -; CDR3nt: TGTGCCAGTAGTATAGCAGGGTTTAGGGGAGGAAGCAATCAGCCCCAGCATTTT; CDR3aa: CASSIAGFRGGSNQPQHF
v_gene: TRBV6-1; j_gene: TRBJ2-7; abundance: -; d_gene: -; CDR3nt: TGTGCCAGCAGTTCTCTGTACGAGCAGTACTTC; CDR3aa: CASSSLYEQYF
v_gene: TRBV5-1; j_gene: TRBJ2-7; abundance: -; d_gene: TRBD2; CDR3nt: TGCGCCAGCAGCTTGGCGGCTAGCGGCTCCTACGAGCAGTACTTC; CDR3aa: CASSLAASGSYEQYF
v_gene: TRBV7-8; j_gene: TRBJ1-2; abundance: few; d_gene: TRBD1; CDR3nt: TGTGCCAGCAGCCCGACGGAGGGGCAGGGGGTTCTCGATGGCTACACCTTC; CDR3aa: CASSPTEGQGVLDGYTF
v_gene: TRBV5-1; j_gene: TRBJ2-2; abundance: -; d_gene: -; CDR3nt: TGCGCCAGCAGCGCTACGACAGATAACACCGGGGAGCTGTTTTTT; CDR3aa: CASSATTDNTGELFF
v_gene: TRBV19; j_gene: TRBJ2-2; abundance: -; d_gene: -; CDR3nt: TGTGCCAGTAGTCCACGCACGAACACCGGGGAGCTGTTTTTT; CDR3aa: CASSPRTNTGELFF
v_gene: TRBV19; j_gene: TRBJ2-7; abundance: -; d_gene: TRBD1; CDR3nt: TGTGCCAGTAGTACCGGGACAGGGGGTTACGAGCAGTACTTC; CDR3aa: CASSTGTGGYEQYF
v_gene: TRBV27; j_gene: TRBJ1-4; abundance: -; d_gene: TRBD1; CDR3nt: TGTGCCACCAAGACACGGGACAGGGGACATGAAAAACTGTTTTTT; CDR3aa: CATKTRDRGHEKLFF
v_gene: TRBV6-6; j_gene: TRBJ2-5; abundance: -; d_gene: -; CDR3nt: TGTGCCAGCACAAAAGCCTCACAAGAGACCCAGTACTTC; CDR3aa: CASTKASQETQYF
v_gene: TRBV7-9; j_gene: TRBJ2-3; abundance: -; d_gene: TRBD2; CDR3nt: TGTGCCAGCAGCTTAACTAGCGGGGGCACAGATACGCAGTATTTT; CDR3aa: CASSLTSGGTDTQYF
v_gene: TRBV11-3; j_gene: TRBJ2-1; abundance: -; d_gene: -; CDR3nt: TGTGCCAGCAGCGTTAACTCTCTCAATGAGCAGTTCTTC; CDR3aa: CASSVNSLNEQFF
v_gene: TRBV10-1; j_gene: TRBJ1-3; abundance: few; d_gene: -; CDR3nt: TGCGCCAGCAGTGAGGGCTCTGGAAACACCATATATTTT; CDR3aa: CASSEGSGNTIYF
v_gene: TRBV4-2; j_gene: TRBJ1-2; abundance: -; d_gene: TRBD1; CDR3nt: TGTGCCAGCAGCCAAGAGGCCCTGACAGGGGTGAGAGGTGGCTACACCTTC; CDR3aa: CASSQEALTGVRGGYTF
v_gene: TRBV7-9; j_gene: TRBJ2-7; abundance: few; d_gene: TRBD2; CDR3nt: TGTGCCAGCAGCTTAGCGCCCGGGACTAGCGAGCAGTACTTC; CDR3aa: CASSLAPGTSEQYF
v_gene: TRBV5-1; j_gene: TRBJ2-3; abundance: -; d_gene: -; CDR3nt: TGCGCCAGCAGCTTGGTTGGCGTACCTAGCACAGATACGCAGTATTTT; CDR3aa: CASSLVGVPSTDTQYF
v_gene: TRBV29-1; j_gene: TRBJ2-1; abundance: -; d_gene: -; CDR3nt: TGCAGCTTCCGGACGTCTTTCAATGAGCAGTTCTTC; CDR3aa: CSFRTSFNEQFF
v_gene: TRBV7-2; j_gene: TRBJ2-3; abundance: -; d_gene: TRBD2; CDR3nt: TGTGCCAGCGGTAGGGCTAGCGGGATCACAGATACGCAGTATTTT; CDR3aa: CASGRASGITDTQYF
v_gene: TRBV5-1; j_gene: TRBJ2-7; abundance: -; d_gene: TRBD1; CDR3nt: TGCGCCAGCACCTCGACGGGACAGGGAGGTCTCGAGCAGTACTTC; CDR3aa: CASTSTGQGGLEQYF
v_gene: TRBV6-5; j_gene: TRBJ2-7; abundance: -; d_gene: -; CDR3nt: TGTGCCAGCAGTCCCGCCCTCGGGGGCGAGCAGTACTTC; CDR3aa: CASSPALGGEQYF
v_gene: TRBV19; j_gene: TRBJ2-3; abundance: -; d_gene: TRBD2; CDR3nt: TGTGCCAGTAGTATCTTGGGACAGGCCCTGGGACTAGCGACAGATACGCAGTATTTT; CDR3aa: CASSILGQALGLATDTQYF
v_gene: TRBV18; j_gene: TRBJ2-1; abundance: -; d_gene: TRBD1; CDR3nt: TGTGCCAGCTCACCGGGACAGGGGGGCAATGAGCAGTTCTTC; CDR3aa: CASSPGQGGNEQFF
v_gene: TRBV5-4; j_gene: TRBJ2-7; abundance: -; d_gene: -; CDR3nt: TGTGCCAGCAGCGCGGGCCTCTACGAGCAGTACTTC; CDR3aa: CASSAGLYEQYF
v_gene: TRBV5-6; j_gene: TRBJ2-5; abundance: -; d_gene: -; CDR3nt: TGTGCCAGCAGCTTGCAACTTCTAGGACATGAGACCCAGTACTTC; CDR3aa: CASSLQLLGHETQYF
v_gene: TRBV5-6; j_gene: TRBJ2-1; abundance: few; d_gene: TRBD2; CDR3nt: TGTGCCAGCAGCTATAGCGGGCGAGACAATGAGCAGTTCTTC; CDR3aa: CASSYSGRDNEQFF
v_gene: TRBV30; j_gene: TRBJ2-5; abundance: -; d_gene: -; CDR3nt: TGTGCCTGGAGTGCCAACGTGGAGACCCAGTACTTC; CDR3aa: CAWSANVETQYF
v_gene: TRBV2; j_gene: TRBJ2-2; abundance: -; d_gene: -; CDR3nt: TGTGCCAGCAGTCGTCAAACACAGAACACCGGGGAGCTGTTTTTT; CDR3aa: CASSRQTQNTGELFF
v_gene: TRBV2; j_gene: TRBJ1-5; abundance: -; d_gene: -; CDR3nt: TGTGCCAGCAGTGAGGAGAACAATCAGCCCCAGCATTTT; CDR3aa: CASSEENNQPQHF
v_gene: TRBV4-3; j_gene: TRBJ2-5; abundance: -; d_gene: -; CDR3nt: TGCGCCAGCAGCCAAGCTTTTGCGGCCCCAGAGACCCAGTACTTC; CDR3aa: CASSQAFAAPETQYF
v_gene: TRBV18; j_gene: TRBJ1-1; abundance: -; d_gene: TRBD1; CDR3nt: TGTGCCAGCTCACCCCGGGACAGGGGATCGAACACTGAAGCTTTCTTT; CDR3aa: CASSPRDRGSNTEAFF
v_gene: TRBV7-2; j_gene: TRBJ2-5; abundance: -; d_gene: -; CDR3nt: TGTGCCAGCAGCTTAGCTGTTTGGGGGCGCCAGGAGACCCAGTACTTC; CDR3aa: CASSLAVWGRQETQYF
v_gene: TRBV29-1; j_gene: TRBJ2-7; abundance: -; d_gene: -; CDR3nt: TGCAGCGTTGTAACAGCTACCTCCTACGAGCAGTACTTC; CDR3aa: CSVVTATSYEQYF
v_gene: TRBV7-9; j_gene: TRBJ2-3; abundance: -; d_gene: -; CDR3nt: TGTGCCAGCAGCCCCGGGCGCACAGATACGCAGTATTTT; CDR3aa: CASSPGRTDTQYF
v_gene: TRBV9; j_gene: TRBJ2-2; abundance: -; d_gene: TRBD2; CDR3nt: TGTGCCAGCAGCGTAGTAGCGGGAGTTACCGGGGAGCTGTTTTTT; CDR3aa: CASSVVAGVTGELFF
v_gene: TRBV2; j_gene: TRBJ1-2; abundance: -; d_gene: -; CDR3nt: TGTGCCAGCAGTGATTGGTCTTACACAAATGGCTACACCTTC; CDR3aa: CASSDWSYTNGYTF
v_gene: TRBV5-5; j_gene: TRBJ2-7; abundance: -; d_gene: TRBD2; CDR3nt: TGTGCCAGCAGCTTAGCGGGGAGCTCCTACGAGCAGTACTTC; CDR3aa: CASSLAGSSYEQYF
v_gene: TRBV18; j_gene: TRBJ2-7; abundance: few; d_gene: -; CDR3nt: TGTGCCAGCTCCCTCAGGGAGGGGGGCGAGCAGTACTTC; CDR3aa: CASSLREGGEQYF
v_gene: TRBV6-5; j_gene: TRBJ1-1; abundance: -; d_gene: -; CDR3nt: TGTGCCAGCAGTTACTCGTACCAGGGAGCGCAAAAAGCTTTCTTT; CDR3aa: CASSYSYQGAQKAFF
v_gene: TRBV27; j_gene: TRBJ2-5; abundance: -; d_gene: -; CDR3nt: TGTGCCAGCATGGAGGGCCCACCTAGCGAGACCCAGTACTTC; CDR3aa: CASMEGPPSETQYF
v_gene: TRBV7-9; j_gene: TRBJ2-7; abundance: -; d_gene: -; CDR3nt: TGTGCCAGCAGCTTAGGTCTGGGAGCCTACGAGCAGTACTTC; CDR3aa: CASSLGLGAYEQYF
v_gene: TRBV4-1; j_gene: TRBJ2-5; abundance: -; d_gene: -; CDR3nt: TGCGCCAGCAGCCTCCAGGCCCCGGGGTTACTCCAAGAGACCCAGTACTTC; CDR3aa: CASSLQAPGLLQETQYF
v_gene: TRBV7-2; j_gene: TRBJ2-5; abundance: -; d_gene: TRBD2; CDR3nt: TGTGCCAGCAGCTTACCTAGCGGGAGAGAGACCCAGTACTTC; CDR3aa: CASSLPSGRETQYF
v_gene: TRBV7-9; j_gene: TRBJ1-5; abundance: once; d_gene: -; CDR3nt: TGTGCCAGCAGCTTAGGATCGACAGATAGCAATCAGCCCCAGCATTTT; CDR3aa: CASSLGSTDSNQPQHF
v_gene: TRBV30; j_gene: TRBJ1-2; abundance: -; d_gene: -; CDR3nt: TGTGCCTGGAGTGTAAAGGGGAATCATGGCTACACCTTC; CDR3aa: CAWSVKGNHGYTF
v_gene: TRBV6-4; j_gene: TRBJ2-7; abundance: -; d_gene: -; CDR3nt: TGTGCCAGCAGCTCCGGGGGCAACCTATACGAGCAGTACTTC; CDR3aa: CASSSGGNLYEQYF
v_gene: TRBV7-9; j_gene: TRBJ2-1; abundance: few; d_gene: TRBD2; CDR3nt: TGTGCCAGCAGCTTAGGGACTAGCGGGAGTAGCGTAAATGAGCAGTTCTTC; CDR3aa: CASSLGTSGSSVNEQFF
v_gene: TRBV27; j_gene: TRBJ1-4; abundance: medium-sized; d_gene: -; CDR3nt: TGTGCCAGCAGTTTATTTCGGGGAGGGTATGAAAAACTGTTTTTT; CDR3aa: CASSLFRGGYEKLFF
v_gene: TRBV4-3; j_gene: TRBJ2-2; abundance: once; d_gene: -; CDR3nt: TGCGCCAGCAGCCAAGATGACGGCAGGAAAACCGGGGAGCTGTTTTTT; CDR3aa: CASSQDDGRKTGELFF
v_gene: TRBV10-3; j_gene: TRBJ2-1; abundance: once; d_gene: -; CDR3nt: TGTGCCATCAGGGAAGGAGGTCCGGGGAATGAGCAGTTCTTC; CDR3aa: CAIREGGPGNEQFF
v_gene: TRBV7-3; j_gene: TRBJ2-6; abundance: medium-sized; d_gene: -; CDR3nt: TGTGCCAGCAGCTTTGGGACTGGGGCCAACGTCCTGACTTTC; CDR3aa: CASSFGTGANVLTF
v_gene: TRBV6-6; j_gene: TRBJ1-1; abundance: -; d_gene: TRBD1; CDR3nt: TGTGCCAGCAGTTACTCGGGACAGTCAATAACTTTCTTT; CDR3aa: CASSYSGQSITFF
v_gene: TRBV5-1; j_gene: TRBJ2-3; abundance: -; d_gene: TRBD1; CDR3nt: TGCGCCAGCAGCTCCCTCCGGGACAGGCTCACAGATACGCAGTATTTT; CDR3aa: CASSSLRDRLTDTQYF